One sample yielded the 19 T cell receptor beta chains listed below, sequenced in a study of T cell repertoires in cytomegalovirus infection. These receptors have no known antigen. TCRdb re-analysed the reads in MiXCR, keeping a single row per CDR3 protein. Seen here are approximately 990,000 distinct CDR3 sequences, roughly 30% observed once, and the top ten hold around 15%. Sequencing was performed on cultured CD8+ T cells from PBMCs, taken from culture after CMV antigen stimulation. These receptors were collected from a human donor in good health (CMV status not recorded). Some clones in this sample may be carry-over from other donors' samples.

This clonotype has only a few counts. This chain links TRBV6-2 or TRBV6-3 with TRBJ1-1; tentative D call: TRBD1 (6 bases). This CDR3 contains 16 residues. Germline CDR1 is MNHEY and CDR2 is SVGEGT. V dropped 2 bases and J dropped 0 bases, with 13 bases sitting between them. CDR3 coding DNA: TGTGCCAGCAGTTACCATGTCACAGGGCTGAACACTGAAGCTTTCTTT. Translation: CASSYHVTGLNTEAFF.

CDR3 DNA sequence: TGTGCCAGCAGTTCGCACCAATATAGCAATCAGCCCCAGCATTTT. This encodes CASSSHQYSNQPQHF. This rearrangement joins TRBV6-5 to TRBJ1-5; D not resolved. The germline gives CDR1 MNHEY, CDR2 SVGAGI. The CDR3 length is 15 residues. V was clipped by 4 bases and J by 0 bases, with 10 bases between them.

This clonotype has a count of ten or more. The V and J genes are TRBV27 and TRBJ2-2; D uncertain. Germline values: CDR1 MNHEY, CDR2 SMNVEV (reference sequence). The CDR3 is 17 residues long. Trimming shortened V by 3 bases and J by 5 bases, and 19 bases separated the two germline ends. The CDR3 bases are TGTGCCAGCAGTTTGGTGCCACATAGGGCTGGAACCGGGGAGCTGTTTTTT. It specifies CASSLVPHRAGTGELFF.

The chain combines TRBV5-1 with TRBJ1-2; D is unclear. Germline V gene lookup returns CDR1 SGHRS and CDR2 YFSETQ. The CDR3 covers 14 residues. Trimming removed 4 bases from V and 3 bases from J, with 13 bases in between. The CDR3 bases are TGCGCCAGCAGCCCCGTGGGCGGACACTATGGCTACACCTTC. It codes for CASSPVGGHYGYTF.

The J gene is TRBJ2-1, the V gene TRBV6-5; unclear D gene. V was cut by 3 bases and J by 7 bases, with 10 bases left in between. The CDR3 totals 13 residues. CDR1 MNHEY and CDR2 SVGAGI come from the germline V gene. The CDR3 coding sequence is TGTGCCAGCAGTTATATGGGGATAAATGAGCAGTTCTTC. Translation gives CASSYMGINEQFF.

At least ten counts were recorded for this clonotype. V and J are TRBV27 and TRBJ1-1, with D possibly matching TRBD1 (5 bases). V was cut by 5 bases and J by 6 bases, with 13 bases left in between. The germline V gene has CDR1 MNHEY and CDR2 SMNVEV (reference sequence). This CDR3 is built from 13 residues. The chain's CDR3 is CASSPQGFSEAFF. CDR3 coding DNA: TGTGCCAGCAGTCCGCAGGGATTCTCTGAAGCTTTCTTT.

The sample holds many counts of this clonotype. J is TRBJ1-1 and V is TRBV7-2; no reliable D call. The CDR3 covers 12 residues. Deletions cut 5 bases from V and 5 bases from J, with 9 bases between. The V gene's germline CDR1 is SGHTA and CDR2 FQGNSA. The DNA of the CDR3 is TGTGCCAGCAGCATTAAGGATACTGAAGCTTTCTTT. Its translation: CASSIKDTEAFF.

This clonotype was seen more than once but under ten times. The chain combines TRBV6-2 or TRBV6-3 with TRBJ1-2; 7 bases align to TRBD1. This CDR3 is 14 amino acids long. The trim removed 8 bases at V and 2 bases at J, leaving 8 bases unmatched. Germline CDR1 MNHEY, CDR2 SVGEGT. CDR3 in DNA: TGTGCCAGCGGACCCGGGACAGTCAACTATGGCTACACCTTC. Its translation: CASGPGTVNYGYTF.

This clonotype was counted a few times. The rearrangement joins TRBV7-2 to TRBJ2-3, with 11 nucleotides matching TRBD2. The germline gives CDR1 SGHTA, CDR2 FQGNSA. The CDR3 is 17 amino acids. After removal of 1 base from V and 2 bases from J, the junction contained 5 bases not matched to a gene. CDR3 sequence reads: CASSLDMTSGITDTQYF. In nucleotides, the CDR3 is TGTGCCAGCAGCTTAGACATGACTAGCGGGATCACAGATACGCAGTATTTT.

The sample holds a few counts of this clonotype. The chain links TRBV5-6 to TRBJ2-7; tentatively, D is TRBD2 (5 bases). Germline-derived CDR1 and CDR2 are SGHDT and YYEEEE. The CDR3 runs 16 residues. V lost 5 bases to trimming and J lost 2 bases, with 20 bases between them. The CDR3 coding sequence is TGTGCCAGCAGTGTTGGAGGAGGACCGGGAACCTACGAGCAGTACGTC. It codes for CASSVGGGPGTYEQYV.

The rearrangement uses TRBV6-5 and TRBJ2-7; 7 bases are shared with TRBD1. Germline assignment: CDR1 MNHEY and CDR2 SVGAGI. The CDR3 has 15 residues. V shed 0 bases, J shed 7 bases, and the junction held 9 bases outside the gene matches. DNA for the CDR3: TGTGCCAGCAGTTACTCTCTGACAGGGTCGAGGGAGCAGTACTTC. It translates to CASSYSLTGSREQYF.

J is TRBJ1-1 and V is TRBV28; D ambiguous. CDR3 length: 12 residues. Germline CDR1 and CDR2: MDHEN and SYDVKM. V was clipped by 6 bases and J by 2 bases, with 7 bases between them. The CDR3 region is CASRPDNTEAFF. The CDR3, as DNA: TGTGCCAGCAGACCCGATAACACTGAAGCTTTCTTT.

The chain is built from TRBV7-9 and TRBJ1-1; 7 bases agree with TRBD1. Germline lookup yields CDR1 SEHNR and CDR2 FQNEAQ (reference sequence). The CDR3 has 15 residues. Germline trimming cut 1 base from V and 1 base from J; bases unmatched to any gene: 3. This CDR3 reads CASSLEGQRNTEAFF. The CDR3 DNA follows: TGTGCCAGCAGCTTAGAGGGACAGCGGAACACTGAAGCTTTCTTT.

Turning to this clonotype: A read error is possible here, since a much larger clone lies one base away. The V and J genes are TRBV7-6 and TRBJ1-1, with D hard to call. Germline V gives CDR1 SGHVS, CDR2 FNYEAQ. The CDR3 extends over 18 amino acids. The CDR3 DNA follows: TGTGTCAGCAGCTTATCTCTGAGCGGCCTTACCAGCGGGACTGAAGCTTTCTTT. Encoded protein: CVSSLSLSGLTSGTEAFF.

This clonotype was recorded at least ten times. V usage is TRBV7-8 and J usage is TRBJ2-5; TRBD2 is a possible D gene (6 bases). Germline V gene sequence: CDR1 SGHVS, CDR2 FQNEAQ. This CDR3 region has 15 residues. The ends were cut back, 1 base at V and 6 bases at J, with 15 bases in the middle. CDR3 sequence: CASSLERLGGKTQYF. CDR3 bases: TGTGCCAGCAGCTTAGAAAGACTAGGAGGAAAGACCCAGTACTTC.

With respect to this clonotype: A much larger clone lies a single base off, so this may be a read error. This chain uses TRBV14 with TRBJ2-3; 7 bases map to TRBD1. This CDR3 comprises 15 residues. The V gene's germline CDR1 is SGHDN and CDR2 FVKESK. V was pared by 0 bases and J by 2 bases, with 2 bases of the junction left unmatched. CDR3 amino acids: CASSQEGGPTDTQYF. DNA for the CDR3: TGTGCCAGCAGCCAAGAAGGGGGCCCCACAGATACGCAGTATTTT.

This chain joins TRBV5-4 and TRBJ2-3; D is unresolved. V lost 3 bases, J lost 0 bases, and 14 bases lay in between. The germline gives CDR1 SGHNT, CDR2 YYREEE (reference sequence). CDR3 length equals 16 residues. CDR3 loop: CASSSNWLQSTDTQYF. The DNA for the CDR3 is TGTGCCAGCAGCTCCAATTGGTTACAGAGCACAGATACGCAGTATTTT.

This clonotype was counted a few times. The J gene is TRBJ2-1, the V gene TRBV19; 10 bases fit TRBD2. The V gene end was trimmed by 8 bases and the J gene end by 8 bases; junction bases not matched to a gene: 3. Germline lookup yields CDR1 LNHDA and CDR2 SQIVND (reference sequence). There are 12 residues in the CDR3. CDR3: CASHGLADEQFF. CDR3 nucleotide sequence: TGTGCCAGTCACGGACTAGCGGATGAGCAGTTCTTC.

V and J are TRBV27 and TRBJ2-7; 13 bases match TRBD2. This CDR3 has 15 residues. V lost 7 bases, J lost 6 bases, and 9 bases stayed unmatched. Looked up from germline, CDR1 is MNHEY and CDR2 is SMNVEV (reference sequence). The chain's CDR3 is CASTLGLAGAGEQYV. The CDR3 nucleotides are TGTGCCAGCACCCTCGGACTAGCGGGGGCGGGCGAGCAGTACGTC.